Below, 14 T cell receptor beta chains from the same sample are listed, as sequenced in a study of T cells in localized non-small cell lung cancer. Sequencing used immunoSEQ multiplex PCR; TCRdb keeps in-frame clones, though not all of them. The sample has about a thousand clones, less than 25% seen once. Material: lung tumor tissue, obtained before any cancer treatment. Receptors were obtained from a male donor at least 60 years old with stage I squamous cell lung carcinoma.

This clone is labeled as medium-sized. The chain joins TRBV11-3 to TRBJ1-6; D perhaps matches TRBD1 (6 bases). Germline V gene lookup returns CDR1 SGHNT and CDR2 YENEEA. The CDR3 has 14 residues. Trimming cost V 5 bases and J 8 bases, with 13 bases left between them. CDR3 loop: CASSRQAGDSPLHF. The DNA of the CDR3 is TGTGCCAGCAGCCGACAGGCGGGTGATTCACCCCTCCACTTT.

This clone was seen more than once but under ten times. This sequence joins TRBV4-1 and TRBJ2-3; D is perhaps TRBD2 (6 bases). The germline V and J ends were trimmed by 0 bases and 8 bases, with 18 bases remaining between them. The CDR3 is 16 residues long. The germline CDR1 and CDR2 sequences are MGHRA and YSYEKL. The CDR3 is CASSQEDAVARGTQYF. The CDR3 region has the DNA TGCGCCAGCAGCCAAGAGGACGCGGTCGCGCGGGGTACGCAGTATTTT.

The chain uses TRBV5-1 and TRBJ1-1, with D possibly matching TRBD1 (6 bases). Per germline, CDR1 SGHRS and CDR2 YFSETQ. Trimming took 4 bases from V and 3 from J, leaving 13 bases between them. The CDR3 consists of 14 residues. In nucleotides, the CDR3 is TGCGCCAGCAGCGATTCGGGGGCTCACACTGAAGCTTTCTTT. It translates to CASSDSGAHTEAFF.

J is TRBJ1-2 and V is TRBV5-1, with 8 bases fitting TRBD1. The V gene end was trimmed by 4 bases and the J gene end by 3 bases; junction bases not matched to a gene: 5. Germline loops: CDR1 SGHRS, CDR2 YFSETQ. The CDR3 is made up of 14 amino acids. This CDR3 is CASSPQTGDYGYTF. The CDR3 DNA reads TGCGCCAGCAGCCCTCAGACAGGGGACTATGGCTACACCTTC.

By sample share, this clone is medium-sized. CDR3 region: CASASVLYNEQFF. In DNA form, the CDR3 reads TGTGCCAGCGCATCAGTACTCTACAATGAGCAGTTCTTC. J is TRBJ2-1 and V is TRBV6-8; D is undetermined. CDR1 MNHGY and CDR2 SAAAGT come from the germline V gene. Trimming removed 8 bases at V and 3 bases at J, with 11 bases between. The CDR3 is made up of 13 amino acids.

This clone showed up just a few times. This chain joins TRBV30 and TRBJ2-2; D is uncertain. The CDR3 covers 15 residues. The V gene lost 3 bases and the J gene lost 0 bases, with 11 bases spanning the gap. The germline gives CDR1 GTSNPN, CDR2 SVGIG (reference sequence). CDR3 residues: CAWSPRTANTGELFF. CDR3 in DNA: TGTGCCTGGAGCCCCAGGACGGCGAACACCGGGGAGCTGTTTTTT. Using reference TRBV30 and TRBJ2-2 for the parts outside the CDR3, the full variable domain is SQTIHQWPATLVQPVGSPLSLECTVEGTSNPNLYWYRQAAGRGLQLLFYSVGIGQISSEVPQNLSASRPQDRQFILSSKKLLLSDSGFYLCAWSPRTANTGELFFGEGSRLTVL.

By its share, this clone is large. The chain is built from TRBV11-3 and TRBJ2-2; D not resolved. CDR3 size: 14 residues. V shed 0 bases and J shed 1 base, with 3 bases lying between them. Germline-derived CDR1 and CDR2 are SGHNT and YENEEA. CDR3 region: CASSLDMNTGELFF. The CDR3 nucleotides read TGTGCCAGCAGCTTAGATATGAACACCGGGGAGCTGTTTTTT.

The chain recombines TRBV12-5 with TRBJ1-5; no clear D. This CDR3 spans 13 amino acids. CDR1 is LGHNT, CDR2 FRNRAP, per germline. CDR3 residues: CASNLRSNQPQHF. The CDR3 nucleotides are TGTGCCAGCAACCTACGGAGCAATCAGCCCCAGCATTTT.

This clone was detected only a few times. The chain recombines TRBV6-8 with TRBJ1-2, with D possibly TRBD1 on 5 matching bases. The CDR3 runs to 16 residues. With 4 bases removed from V and 0 bases from J, the gap between germline ends came to 15 bases. Looked up from germline, CDR1 is MNHGY and CDR2 is SAAAGT. The CDR3 region has the DNA TGTGCCAGCAGTTTCCGGACACTGGATCCTAACTATGGCTACACCTTC. This translates into CASSFRTLDPNYGYTF.

The chain joins TRBV28 to TRBJ2-6; no clear D gene. Germline V lookup: CDR1 MDHEN, CDR2 SYDVKM. The CDR3 runs 14 residues. V gave up 1 base and J gave up 1 base, with 2 bases separating them. Here the CDR3 reads CASSLSSGANVLTF. In nucleotides, the CDR3 is TGTGCCAGCAGTTTATCTTCTGGGGCCAACGTCCTGACTTTC.

CDR3 residues: CASSFSGERTYEQYF. The CDR3 DNA is TGTGCCAGCTCATTTTCTGGGGAGAGGACCTACGAGCAGTACTTC. The chain employs TRBV18 and TRBJ2-7; a possible D gene is TRBD2 (5 bases). CDR3 length: 15 residues. V was clipped by 5 bases and J by 2 bases, with 16 bases between them. Germline loops: CDR1 KGHSH, CDR2 LQKENI. Combining the CDR3 with reference TRBV18 and TRBJ2-7 gives the whole variable domain NAGVMQNPRHLVRRRGQEARLRCSPMKGHSHVYWYRQLPEEGLKFMVYLQKENIIDESGMPKERFSAEFPKEGPSILRIQQVVRGDSAAYFCASSFSGERTYEQYFGPGTRLTVT.

The CDR3 region is CASSPGLWESYNEQFF. Written as DNA, the CDR3 is TGCGCCAGCAGCCCCGGCCTGTGGGAGTCCTACAATGAGCAGTTCTTC. This chain joins TRBV23-1 and TRBJ2-1, with D perhaps TRBD2 (5 bases). TRBV23-1 is sorted into the ORF group, with uncertain function. The V end was cut by 6 bases, the J end by 1 base, with 16 bases between. This CDR3 has 16 amino acids.

V is TRBV6-8 and J is TRBJ2-2; no definite D call. The V and J ends lost 2 bases and 8 bases respectively, with 9 bases between them. The germline V gene has CDR1 MNHGY and CDR2 SAAAGT. The CDR3 consists of 13 residues. Here the CDR3 reads CASSYGVKGELFF. In DNA form, the CDR3 reads TGTGCCAGCAGTTACGGTGTCAAAGGGGAGCTGTTTTTT.

The rearrangement joins TRBV18 to TRBJ2-1; the D gene is possibly TRBD1 (7 bases). CDR1 is KGHSH and CDR2 is LQKENI in the germline V gene. Trimming shortened V by 7 bases and J by 2 bases, and 15 bases separated the two germline ends. The CDR3 loop spans 15 amino acids. CDR3 coding DNA: TGTGCCAGCTTCCAGGGGGGTTCTACCTACAATGAGCAGTTCTTC. It encodes CASFQGGSTYNEQFF.